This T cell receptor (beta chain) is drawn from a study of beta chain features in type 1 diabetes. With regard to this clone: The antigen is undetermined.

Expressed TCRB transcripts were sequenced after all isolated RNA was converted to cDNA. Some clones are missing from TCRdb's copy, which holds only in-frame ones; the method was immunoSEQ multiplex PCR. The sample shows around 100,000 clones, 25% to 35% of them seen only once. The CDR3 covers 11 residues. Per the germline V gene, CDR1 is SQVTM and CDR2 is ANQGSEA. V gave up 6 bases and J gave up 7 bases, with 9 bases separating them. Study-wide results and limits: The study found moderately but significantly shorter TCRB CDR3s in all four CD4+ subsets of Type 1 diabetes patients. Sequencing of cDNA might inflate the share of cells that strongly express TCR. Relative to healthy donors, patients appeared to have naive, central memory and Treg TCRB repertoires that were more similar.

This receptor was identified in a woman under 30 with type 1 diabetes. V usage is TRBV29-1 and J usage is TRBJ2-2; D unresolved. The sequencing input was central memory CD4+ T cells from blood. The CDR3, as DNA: TGCAGCGTCCAACTGTACGGGGAGCTGTTTTTT. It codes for CSVQLYGELFF.